Listed here are 29 T cell receptor beta chains from one sample, sequenced in a study of regulatory T cells in long-lasting Graves disease. Relying on iRepertoire HTBI primers and Arm-PCR of CDR3 regions, the team built TCR beta libraries. TCRdb ran MiXCR on the multiplex PCR reads and lists one entry per CDR3 protein. This sample has around 500,000 distinct CDR3 sequences; 12% occur once, and the top ten carry about 8.9%. The time point here: newly diagnosed GD, antithyroid drugs for less than 3 months. Preparation of the TCR library used RNA extracted from PBMCs. Separately, the same data were catalogued under a study of T cells in Graves' hyperthyroidism and ophthalmopathy.

The specimen comprised peripheral blood mononuclear cells (PBMCs), sampled at new diagnosis, from a patient treated with antithyroid drugs. These TCRs come from a woman between 25 and 40 years old with Graves disease.

This clonotype was seen at least ten times. The DNA for the CDR3 is TGTGCCAGCAGTTTATCGTCCGGTGGGGTTTCCTACGAGCAGTACTTC. This codes for CASSLSSGGVSYEQYF. The chain combines TRBV27 with TRBJ2-7, with D uncertain. The germline V gene encodes CDR1 MNHEY and CDR2 SMNVEV (reference sequence). This CDR3 has 16 residues. Trimming removed 0 bases at V and 1 base at J, with 13 bases between.

Regarding this clonotype: The junction does not match germline at one end; this may be a read error. The rearrangement uses TRBV6-1 and TRBJ1-1; no reliable D call. The germline CDR1 and CDR2 sequences are MNHNS and SASEGT. The CDR3 totals 10 residues. The DNA for the CDR3 is TGTGCCTGCAGCAGGACTGAAGCTTTCTTT. This translates into CACSRTEAFF.

This clonotype was observed many times. J is TRBJ2-1 and V is TRBV30; D remains ambiguous. The germline V gene has CDR1 GTSNPN and CDR2 SVGIG (reference sequence). The germline V and J ends were trimmed by 0 bases and 8 bases, with 17 bases remaining between them. The CDR3 extends over 15 amino acids. The CDR3 DNA sequence: TGTGCCTGGAGTGTGAAGGGTCAGCGAGGCGATGAGCAGTTCTTC. Protein: CAWSVKGQRGDEQFF.

The chain recombines TRBV2 with TRBJ1-3, with 9 nucleotides matching TRBD1. The ends lost 6 bases at V and 4 bases at J; junction bases unmatched: 7. CDR3 size: 15 residues. Germline V CDR1 and CDR2: SNHLY, FYNNEI. CDR3 in amino acids: CASSGTGRSGNTIYF. In DNA, the CDR3 is TGTGCCAGCAGCGGGACAGGGCGGTCCGGAAACACCATATATTTT.

This clonotype was detected a few times. The chain carries TRBV6-5 and TRBJ2-2, with TRBD2 matching 8 bases. Germline loops: CDR1 MNHEY, CDR2 SVGAGI. The CDR3 has 15 residues. The V segment lost 4 bases and the J segment 7 bases; nucleotides outside the gene matches: 8. The CDR3 here is CASSSPGLAFGELFF. DNA for the CDR3: TGTGCCAGCAGTTCTCCCGGACTAGCCTTCGGGGAGCTGTTTTTT.

This clonotype was seen repeatedly, ten times or more. This chain links TRBV3-1 with TRBJ1-1; D is possibly TRBD1 (6 bases). V lost 4 bases and J 7 bases, leaving 13 bases between the germline ends. The CDR3 spans 13 residues. Germline assignment: CDR1 LGHDT and CDR2 YNNKEL (reference sequence). The CDR3 here is CASSRTWGHEAFF. The CDR3 DNA follows: TGTGCCAGCAGCCGCACATGGGGGCATGAAGCTTTCTTT.

This sequence joins TRBV20-1 and TRBJ2-1; the match to TRBD2 covers 7 bases. With the DNA end fitting TRBJ2-5 better, the J assignment may be wrong. The CDR3 contains 13 residues. Germline CDR1 and CDR2: DFQATT and SNEGSKA (reference sequence). In DNA form, the CDR3 reads TGCAGTGCAAACGGACTAGTAAAAGAGACCCAGTACTTC. It yields the protein CSANGLVKETQYF.

The sample holds a few counts of this clonotype. This chain connects TRBV20-1 to TRBJ2-5; TRBD2 matches at 13 bases. The junction had 11 bases not matched to a gene; V was cut back by 5 bases and J by 5 bases. Germline loops: CDR1 DFQATT, CDR2 SNEGSKA (reference sequence). The CDR3 has 16 residues. The CDR3 reads CSAGRTSGGLGETQYF. The CDR3 coding sequence is TGCAGTGCTGGCCGGACTAGCGGGGGCCTCGGGGAGACCCAGTACTTC.

This clonotype was observed at least ten times. V usage is TRBV29-1 and J usage is TRBJ2-1; possible D gene TRBD2, 6 bases. The CDR3 is 14 amino acids. Trimming left V 6 bases short and J 0 bases short, with 12 bases between. Germline CDR1 and CDR2: SQVTM and ANQGSEA. The DNA for the CDR3 is TGCAGCGTACTTAGCGGAACCTCCTACAATGAGCAGTTCTTC. Its translation: CSVLSGTSYNEQFF.

This clonotype has just a few counts. The chain couples TRBV28 to TRBJ1-4; D remains unclear. CDR1 is MDHEN and CDR2 is SYDVKM in the germline V gene. The V gene lost 2 bases and the J gene lost 8 bases, with 9 bases spanning the gap. This CDR3 region has 13 residues. The CDR3 nucleotides are TGTGCCAGCAGTTTACCGTGGCGGGAAAAACTGTTTTTT. It codes for CASSLPWREKLFF.

Many counts were recorded for this clonotype. This chain joins TRBV5-1 and TRBJ2-3; D possibly uses TRBD1 or TRBD2 (5 bases each). From germline, CDR1 is SGHRS and CDR2 YFSETQ. Trimming took 2 bases from V and 4 from J, leaving 11 bases between them. This CDR3 spans 14 amino acids. CDR3 nucleotides: TGCGCCAGCAGCTTCGGGGCCACCGCAGATACGCAGTATTTT. This gives the protein CASSFGATADTQYF.

Many counts were recorded for this clonotype. The rearrangement uses TRBV15 and TRBJ2-7; D is perhaps TRBD2 (6 bases). Germline lookup yields CDR1 LNHNV and CDR2 YYDKDF (reference sequence). The CDR3 runs 15 residues. The germline V and J ends were trimmed by 1 base and 4 bases, with 14 bases remaining between them. The CDR3 coding sequence is TGTGCCACCAGCAGAGGAACCGGGGGAAGTTACGAGCAGTACTTC. Translating it yields CATSRGTGGSYEQYF. The variable domain in full, with the rest retrieved from reference TRBV15 and TRBJ2-7, is DAMVIQNPRYQVTQFGKPVTLSCSQTLNHNVMYWYQQKSSQAPKLLFHYYDKDFNNEADTPDNFQSRRPNTSFCFLDIRSPGLGDTAMYLCATSRGTGGSYEQYFGPGTRLTVT.

This chain joins TRBV27 and TRBJ2-1, with 13 bases lining up with TRBD2. Germline trimming cut 8 bases from V and 10 bases from J; bases unmatched to any gene: 8. The CDR3 contains 14 residues. In germline, CDR1 is MNHEY, CDR2 SMNVEV (reference sequence). This CDR3 is CASGGLAGVEEQFF. CDR3 nucleotides: TGTGCCAGCGGCGGACTAGCGGGAGTGGAGGAGCAGTTCTTC.

In regard to this clonotype: Possible read error: a much larger clone is one base away. The chain is built from TRBV18 and TRBJ2-1; no firm D call. Germline-derived CDR1 and CDR2 are KGHSH and LQKENI. The CDR3 runs 13 residues. For the CDR3, the DNA is TGTGCCAGCTCACCAGACTTACTCAATGAGCGGTTCTTC. Protein: CASSPDLLNERFF.

This rearrangement joins TRBV15 to TRBJ2-5, with D perhaps matching TRBD1 or TRBD2 (6 bases each). Germline CDR1 is LNHNV and CDR2 is YYDKDF (reference sequence). Trimming stripped 1 base from V and 9 bases from J, with 12 bases between. The CDR3 contains 13 residues. In DNA, the CDR3 is TGTGCCACCAGCAGAGCCCCAGGGGAGGCCCAGTACTTC. Translating gives CATSRAPGEAQYF.

The rearrangement links TRBV29-1 to TRBJ2-7; TRBD2 is a possible D gene (6 bases). The length of the CDR3 is 13 residues. Germline CDR1 SQVTM, CDR2 ANQGSEA. The V and J ends lost 0 bases and 6 bases respectively, with 12 bases between them. In nucleotides, the CDR3 is TGCAGCGTTGAAGATTTGGAGGGCCCCGAGCAGTACTTC. Translated, it gives CSVEDLEGPEQYF.

This clonotype has a count of ten or more. V and J are TRBV20-1 and TRBJ2-5; no clear D gene. CDR1 DFQATT and CDR2 SNEGSKA come from the germline V gene (reference sequence). This CDR3 is 9 amino acids long. The CDR3, as DNA: TGCAGGGGGAAAGAGACCCAGTACTTC. This translates into CRGKETQYF.

The sample holds many counts of this clonotype. The chain carries TRBV12-3 or TRBV12-4 and TRBJ2-7; D gene unclear. The CDR3 is made up of 14 amino acids. With 5 bases removed from V and 7 bases from J, the gap between germline ends came to 18 bases. CDR3 region: CASSPPATMEEQYF. In DNA, the CDR3 is TGTGCCAGCAGTCCCCCTGCGACGATGGAAGAGCAGTACTTC.

In its sample, this clonotype was seen many times. The V gene is TRBV18, the J gene TRBJ2-3, with D possibly TRBD1 on 6 matching bases. Trimming took 5 bases from V and 1 from J, leaving 13 bases between them. This CDR3 has 15 residues. CDR1 KGHSH and CDR2 LQKENI come from the germline V gene. The chain's CDR3 is CASSTRQVGTDTQYF. In DNA form, the CDR3 reads TGTGCCAGCTCAACCCGACAGGTGGGCACAGATACGCAGTATTTT.

This clonotype has a handful of counts. The chain employs TRBV4-1 and TRBJ2-7; tentative D call: TRBD1 (6 bases). The V end lost 4 bases, the J end lost 3 bases, and 13 bases lay between the germline ends. From germline, CDR1 is MGHRA and CDR2 YSYEKL. The CDR3 sequence is 14 residues long. DNA of the CDR3: TGCGCCAGCAGCCGAACGACAGGCCTCTACGAGCAGTACTTC. This translates into CASSRTTGLYEQYF.

In DNA, the CDR3 is TGCGCCAGCGGATATAGCGGTAGCTCCTACAATGAGCAGTTCTTC. Its translation is CASGYSGSSYNEQFF. The rearrangement joins TRBV5-1 to TRBJ2-1, with a tentative D call TRBD2 (6 bases). This CDR3 contains 15 residues. Trimming left V 7 bases short and J 0 bases short, with 14 bases between. Germline CDR1 reads SGHRS; CDR2 reads YFSETQ. The whole variable domain, remainder taken from reference TRBV5-1 and TRBJ2-1, is KAGVTQTPRYLIKTRGQQVTLSCSPISGHRSVSWYQQTPGQGLQFLFEYFSETQRNKGNFPGRFSGRQFSNSRSEMNVSTLELGDSALYLCASGYSGSSYNEQFFGPGTRLTVL.

In its sample, this clonotype was seen a few times. This chain connects TRBV20-1 to TRBJ1-4; TRBD1 might be the D (5 bases). There are 15 residues in the CDR3. Between the trimmed V and J ends, which lost 3 bases and 7 bases, there was a span of 18 bases. Germline CDR1 reads DFQATT; CDR2 reads SNEGSKA (reference sequence). Written as DNA, the CDR3 is TGCAGTGCTAGGGACTGGGGGGGTATAAGTGAAAAACTGTTTTTT. This gives the protein CSARDWGGISEKLFF.

This clonotype was found many times. The V and J genes are TRBV4-1 and TRBJ2-5, with D uncertain. CDR1 MGHRA and CDR2 YSYEKL come from the germline V gene. The CDR3 runs to 15 residues. Trimming pared 0 bases from V and 5 bases from J, leaving 13 bases between. CDR3 residues: CASSQEIPLLETQYF. CDR3 bases: TGCGCCAGCAGCCAAGAGATACCTTTATTGGAGACCCAGTACTTC.

This clonotype occurred many times. This chain links TRBV7-3 with TRBJ2-1; 9 bases line up with TRBD1. The V segment lost 3 bases and the J segment 5 bases; nucleotides outside the gene matches: 5. The CDR3 is 15 residues long. Germline values: CDR1 SGHTA, CDR2 FQGTGA. In DNA, the CDR3 is TGTGCCAGCAGCTTCGCGACAGGGGGTCACAATGAGCAGTTCTTC. This translates into CASSFATGGHNEQFF.

The chain carries TRBV28 and TRBJ2-7; D might be TRBD1 (5 bases). The CDR3 runs 14 residues. CDR1 is MDHEN, CDR2 SYDVKM, per germline. V lost 0 bases, J lost 3 bases, and 9 bases lay in between. The CDR3 here is CASSLWGQLYEQYF. CDR3 bases: TGTGCCAGCAGTTTATGGGGGCAGCTCTACGAGCAGTACTTC.

The rearrangement uses TRBV5-1 and TRBJ1-2; D is undetermined. Per germline, CDR1 SGHRS and CDR2 YFSETQ. V was shortened by 6 bases and J by 2 bases, with 14 bases between the two germline ends. The CDR3 runs 14 residues. CDR3 amino acids: CASKHPGGNYGYTF. The CDR3 coding sequence is TGCGCCAGCAAACACCCGGGAGGGAACTATGGCTACACCTTC.

In this sample, this clonotype turned up a few times. The rearrangement joins TRBV3-2 to TRBJ1-1; no DNA check was done on the table's D call, TRBD1. TRBV3-2 is given as a pseudogene. CDR3 size: 12 residues. CDR3 in amino acids: CASSQVRVEAFF. CDR3 bases: TGTGCCAGCAGCCAAGTCAGGGTTGAAGCTTTCTTT.

This clonotype was detected ten times or more. V and J are TRBV27 and TRBJ2-7; D possibly corresponds to TRBD1 (5 bases). Trimming cost V 2 bases and J 2 bases, with 13 bases left between them. Germline V lookup: CDR1 MNHEY, CDR2 SMNVEV (reference sequence). The CDR3 contains 15 residues. The CDR3 region has the DNA TGTGCCAGCAGTTTACGTCCGGGCAGGGCCTACGAGCAGTACTTC. Residues: CASSLRPGRAYEQYF.

This clonotype was recorded many times. The junction differs from germline at one of its ends, possibly a read error. The gene calls are TRBV2 and TRBJ2-1; D gene uncertain. Germline V lookup: CDR1 SNHLY, CDR2 FYNNEI. This CDR3 has 13 residues. The CDR3 sequence is CASREDSYNEQFF. In DNA form, the CDR3 reads TGTGCCAGCAGAGAAGACTCTTACAATGAGCAGTTCTTC.